The T cell receptor beta chain described here comes from a study of CD8+CD57+ T cells in acquired aplastic anemia. Study as a whole: CD4+ and CD8+ cells, once sorted, gave DNA averaging approximately 3 ug. Among healthy donors, CD4+ cells averaged roughly 11 million reads.

General study points: It was found that more than 25 CD8+ CDR3 sequences were shared between patients and controls.

Genomic DNA served as template for TCR beta VDJ and CDR3 profiling. TCRdb fed the reads into MiXCR, producing one record per CDR3 protein. The sample shows roughly 420,000 distinct CDR3 sequences, 55% to 70% of them seen only once. The CDR3 loop spans 15 amino acids. V shed 5 bases and J 6 bases; nucleotides not matched to a gene: 12. Germline V gene lookup returns CDR1 SGHTA and CDR2 FQGNSA. As for this clonotype: The antigen is unknown.

Sequenced sample: sorted CD4+, CD8+, or CD8+CD57+ T cells (not recorded which) from PBMCs. This receptor was identified in a human donor in good health, serving as a control. V usage is TRBV7-2 and J usage is TRBJ2-7, with 8 bases matching TRBD2. CDR3 in DNA: TGTGCCAGCAGCCTGGTGACGGGGGGGCCAGCCGAGCAGTACTTC. It specifies CASSLVTGGPAEQYF. Supplemented by reference TRBV7-2 and TRBJ2-7, the full variable domain reads GAGVSQSPSNKVTEKGKDVELRCDPISGHTALYWYRQSLGQGLEFLIYFQGNSAPDKSGLPSDRFSAERTGGSVSTLTIQRTQQEDSAVYLCASSLVTGGPAEQYFGPGTRLTVT.